This entry lists 14 T cell receptor beta chains sequenced from one sample in a study of tumor-infiltrating lymphocytes in primary liver carcinoma. TCR beta cDNA came from 400 to 500 ng total RNA, primed with a constant-region primer. Construction of TCR beta libraries relied on three successive nested multiplex PCR rounds employing slightly modified ARM-PCR. For around 11 cycles apiece, the opening two PCR rounds ran with TRBV1-TRBV30 forward primers and a C-beta reverse primer. Each CDR3 protein gets one entry after TCRdb re-called the multiplex PCR reads with MiXCR. The table lists some 95,000 distinct CDR3 sequences, 68% of them singletons. The study co-extracted DNA and RNA from roughly 20-30 mg of unsorted bulk tissue. Sequencing was performed on tumor-adjacent normal liver tissue. These receptors came from a man in his forties with primary liver carcinoma and hepatitis B virus infection.

Concerning this clonotype: A much larger clone differs by one base, so this may be a read error. The V and J genes are TRBV29-1 and TRBJ2-5, with TRBD2 matching over 9 bases. V gave up 5 bases and J gave up 2 bases; unmatched junction bases: 12. Germline V CDR1 and CDR2: SQVTM, ANQGSEA. This CDR3 is 16 amino acids long. The CDR3 DNA is TGCAGCGTTCCGGATACTAGCGGGTGGGGTCAAGAGACCCAGTACTTC. The encoded protein is CSVPDTSGWGQETQYF.

In regard to this clonotype: The final CDR3 position lacks the conserved phenylalanine or tryptophan, pointing to a likely read error. The CDR3 spells CASSLTSAYNEQFL. CDR3 sequence (DNA): TGTGCCAGCAGCTTGACTAGCGCTTACAATGAGCAGTTCCTC. The chain combines TRBV11-2 with TRBJ2-1; TRBD2 agrees at 8 bases. The CDR3 sequence is 14 residues long. V gave up 3 bases and J gave up 4 bases; unmatched junction bases: 2. Germline V gene lookup returns CDR1 SGHAT and CDR2 FQNNGV.

Note on this clonotype: A much more abundant neighbour one base away suggests this may be a read error. The chain carries TRBV7-8 and TRBJ1-1; 8 bases fit TRBD1. CDR3 length: 15 amino acids. Germline CDR1 is SGHVS and CDR2 is FQNEAQ. CDR3 sequence: CAGSSGRGLGTEAFF. DNA for the CDR3: TGTGCCGGCAGCTCCGGCAGGGGGCTTGGAACTGAAGCTTTCTTT.

Worth noting for this clonotype: Germline and junction disagree at one end, which may indicate a read error. The chain carries TRBV7-9 and TRBJ1-2; TRBD1 agrees at 7 bases. Germline loops: CDR1 SEHNR, CDR2 FQNEAQ (reference sequence). The CDR3 covers 14 residues. Here the CDR3 DNA reads TGTGCCAGCAGCTTATCCACAGGGGCCTATGGCTACGCCTTC. Protein sequence: CASSLSTGAYGYAF. The variable domain in full, completed from reference TRBV7-9 and TRBJ1-2, reads DTGVSQNPRHKITKRGQNVTFRCDPISEHNRLYWYRQTLGQGPEFLTYFQNEAQLEKSRLLSDRFSAERPKGSFSTLEIQRTEQGDSAMYLCASSLSTGAYGYAFGSGTRLTVV.

Comment on this clonotype: This may be a read error: a much more frequent sequence differs by one nucleotide. This chain links TRBV28 with TRBJ2-5; a weak D match, TRBD2 (6 bases). CDR1 is MDHEN and CDR2 is SYDVKM in the germline V gene. V lost 6 bases to trimming and J lost 2 bases, with 13 bases between them. The CDR3 spans 14 residues. The CDR3 DNA follows: TGTGCCAGCAGGGGAGTGGGGGGACAAGAGACCCAGTACTTC. This gives the protein CASRGVGGQETQYF.

A word on this clonotype: One junction end does not reproduce the germline sequence, and a read error may be involved. The chain employs TRBV11-2 and TRBJ2-3; tentative D call: TRBD2 (5 bases). Per the germline V gene, CDR1 is SGHAT and CDR2 is FQNNGV. The CDR3 spans 16 residues. The CDR3 region has the DNA TGTACCAGCAGCTCGGGAACTTTGGAGGTTGGAGGTACGCAGTATTTT. Amino acids: CTSSSGTLEVGGTQYF.

About this clonotype itself: Compared with germline, one end of the junction differs, possibly owing to a read error. The chain employs TRBV4-2 and TRBJ1-4; D is uncertain. The CDR3 runs 15 residues. The germline V gene encodes CDR1 LGHNA and CDR2 YNFKEQ. CDR3 coding DNA: TGTGTCAGCAGCCAGGACGGCAGGAGGCATGAAAAACTGTTTTTT. This codes for CVSSQDGRRHEKLFF.

Of note for this clonotype: This could be a read error, since a much larger clone is one nucleotide away. This chain uses TRBV10-3 with TRBJ2-1, with a weak D call TRBD2 (5 bases). Trimming shortened V by 5 bases and J by 8 bases, and 22 bases separated the two germline ends. The length of the CDR3 is 16 residues. Germline-derived CDR1 and CDR2 are ENHRY and SYGVKD. This CDR3 is CAISYFGNRDVDEQFF. CDR3 coding DNA: TGTGCCATCAGTTACTTCGGCAACCGGGATGTCGATGAGCAGTTCTTC.

The sample holds many counts of this clonotype. The chain uses TRBV5-4 and TRBJ2-6; weak D call: TRBD2 (5 bases). Trimming pared 4 bases from V and 0 bases from J, leaving 14 bases between. CDR1 is SGHNT, CDR2 YYREEE, per germline (reference sequence). There are 17 residues in the CDR3. CDR3: CASSITFGDSGANVLTF. For the CDR3, the DNA is TGTGCCAGCAGCATCACATTCGGGGACTCTGGGGCCAACGTCCTGACTTTC.

Of note for this clonotype: A much larger clonotype is one base distant, so this may be a read error. The rearrangement joins TRBV5-4 to TRBJ2-3; TRBD1 might be the D (6 bases). The CDR3 has 16 amino acids. V lost 3 bases to trimming and J lost 0 bases, with 14 bases between them. Looked up from germline, CDR1 is SGHNT and CDR2 is YYREEE (reference sequence). In DNA form, the CDR3 reads TGTGCCAGCAGCTCGTCCAGGGGAGCTAGCACAGATACGCAGTATTTT. Amino acids: CASSSSRGASTDTQYF.

Of note for this clonotype: With a much larger clone just one base away, this may be a read error. The chain recombines TRBV10-1 with TRBJ2-7; the D gene is possibly TRBD2 (5 bases). CDR1 is WNHNN and CDR2 is SYGVQD in the germline V gene (reference sequence). This CDR3 is built from 12 residues. CDR3 sequence: CASSGAAGEEYF. In DNA, the CDR3 is TGCGCCAGCAGTGGGGCCGCGGGCGAGGAGTACTTC.

As concerns this clonotype: A much larger clone differs by one base, so this may be a read error. The chain links TRBV5-5 to TRBJ2-3, with 7 bases fitting TRBD1. The junction had 4 bases not matched to a gene; V was cut back by 1 base and J by 2 bases. CDR3 size: 15 residues. Per germline, CDR1 SGHKS and CDR2 YYEKEE (reference sequence). The CDR3 coding sequence is TGTGCCAGCAGCTTGCAGGGACAGCACACAGATACGCAGTATTTT. It specifies CASSLQGQHTDTQYF. Variable domain in full (rest from reference TRBV5-5 and TRBJ2-3): DAGVTQSPTHLIKTRGQQVTLRCSPISGHKSVSWYQQVLGQGPQFIFQYYEKEERGRGNFPDRFSARQFPNYSSELNVNALLLGDSALYLCASSLQGQHTDTQYFGPGTRLTVL.

In regard to this clonotype: A much more abundant neighbour one base away suggests this may be a read error. The J gene is TRBJ2-7, the V gene TRBV14; 8 bases match TRBD1. After removal of 3 bases from V and 1 base from J, the junction contained 5 bases not matched to a gene. Per germline, CDR1 SGHDN and CDR2 FVKESK. The CDR3 has 15 residues. CDR3 nucleotides: TGTGCCAGCAGCCAGACTTGGACAGGGTCCTACGAGCAGTACTTC. Residues: CASSQTWTGSYEQYF.

A word on this clonotype: This may arise from a read error, as a much more abundant clone is one base away. The chain joins TRBV29-1 to TRBJ1-1, with D unclear. Trimming took 8 bases from V and 1 from J, leaving 8 bases between them. Germline CDR1 and CDR2: SQVTM and ANQGSEA. This CDR3 is 11 amino acids long. The DNA for the CDR3 is TGCAGCATGGTTGAGAACACTGAAGCTTTCTTT. Amino acids: CSMVENTEAFF.